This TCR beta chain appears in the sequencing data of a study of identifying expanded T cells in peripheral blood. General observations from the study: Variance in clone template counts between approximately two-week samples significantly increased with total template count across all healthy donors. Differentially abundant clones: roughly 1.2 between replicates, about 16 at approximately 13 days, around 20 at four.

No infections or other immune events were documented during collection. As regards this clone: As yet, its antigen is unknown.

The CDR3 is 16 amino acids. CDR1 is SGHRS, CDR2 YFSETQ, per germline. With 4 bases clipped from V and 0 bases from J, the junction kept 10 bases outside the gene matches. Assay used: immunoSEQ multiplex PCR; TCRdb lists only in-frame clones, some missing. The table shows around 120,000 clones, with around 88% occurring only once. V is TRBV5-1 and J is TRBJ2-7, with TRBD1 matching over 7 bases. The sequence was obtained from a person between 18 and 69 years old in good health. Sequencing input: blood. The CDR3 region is CASSAFRGTRSYEQYF. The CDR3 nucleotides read TGCGCCAGCAGCGCCTTCAGGGGGACCCGCTCCTACGAGCAGTACTTC. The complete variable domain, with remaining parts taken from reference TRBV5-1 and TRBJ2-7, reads KAGVTQTPRYLIKTRGQQVTLSCSPISGHRSVSWYQQTPGQGLQFLFEYFSETQRNKGNFPGRFSGRQFSNSRSEMNVSTLELGDSALYLCASSAFRGTRSYEQYFGPGTRLTVT.